One and the same sample provided the 7 T cell receptor beta chains below, sequenced in a study of blood T cell repertoires in COVID-19. Repertoires were generated with immunoSEQ multiplex PCR, while TCRdb's copy carries only in-frame clones and drops some. Of roughly 250,000 clones detected, roughly four fifths appear once; the ten largest clones hold around 16%. The sequencing input was peripheral blood. The receptor set was obtained from a person between 65 and 79 years old with COVID-19, enrolled during active disease.

This rearrangement joins TRBV19 to TRBJ2-2; D is unclear. This CDR3 contains 21 residues. Germline V lookup: CDR1 LNHDA, CDR2 SQIVND (reference sequence). The V gene lost 10 bases and the J gene lost 2 bases, with 35 bases spanning the gap. CDR3 amino acids: CATYPTTRSFGFRLNTGELFF. The CDR3 nucleotides read TGTGCCACCTATCCTACGACACGCTCGTTTGGTTTTCGCCTTAACACCGGGGAGCTGTTTTTT. Full variable domain (outside the CDR3, taken from reference TRBV19 and TRBJ2-2): DGGITQSPKYLFRKEGQNVTLSCEQNLNHDAMYWYRQDPGQGLRLIYYSQIVNDFQKGDIAEGYSVSREKKESFPLTVTSAQKNPTAFYLCATYPTTRSFGFRLNTGELFFGEGSRLTVL.

V usage is TRBV6-2 or TRBV6-3 and J usage is TRBJ1-6; D possibly corresponds to TRBD1 (5 bases). With 5 bases removed from V and 6 bases from J, the gap between germline ends came to 11 bases. The CDR3 is 14 residues long. CDR1 is MNHEY and CDR2 is SVGEGT in the germline V gene. CDR3 DNA: TGTGCCAGCAGTATCGACAGCCCTAATTCACCCCTCCACTTT. The encoded protein is CASSIDSPNSPLHF.

The chain is built from TRBV28 and TRBJ2-7; 7 positions agree with TRBD1. J gave up 1 base and V 4 bases, and 10 bases lay outside the gene matches. CDR1 and CDR2 (germline): MDHEN, SYDVKM. This CDR3 comprises 16 residues. The CDR3 spells CASSSRRDSFSYEQYF. CDR3 bases: TGTGCCAGCAGTTCCCGAAGGGACAGCTTTTCCTACGAGCAGTACTTC. The full variable domain, rest sourced from reference TRBV28 and TRBJ2-7, is DVKVTQSSRYLVKRTGEKVFLECVQDMDHENMFWYRQDPGLGLRLIYFSYDVKMKEKGDIPEGYSVSREKKERFSLILESASTNQTSMYLCASSSRRDSFSYEQYFGPGTRLTVT.

The chain links TRBV28 to TRBJ2-5; D unclear. Germline V lookup: CDR1 MDHEN, CDR2 SYDVKM. V was clipped by 6 bases and J by 6 bases, with 11 bases between them. This CDR3 has 12 amino acids. Here the CDR3 reads CASSSRMKTQYF. CDR3 sequence (DNA): TGTGCCAGCAGCTCGCGTATGAAGACCCAGTACTTC. The full variable domain, completed using reference TRBV28 and TRBJ2-5, is DVKVTQSSRYLVKRTGEKVFLECVQDMDHENMFWYRQDPGLGLRLIYFSYDVKMKEKGDIPEGYSVSREKKERFSLILESASTNQTSMYLCASSSRMKTQYFGPGTRLLVL.

The chain recombines TRBV2 with TRBJ1-1; maybe TRBD1 (5 bases). V shed 7 bases and J shed 5 bases, with 17 bases lying between them. Germline CDR1 SNHLY, CDR2 FYNNEI. This CDR3 is 14 amino acids long. The DNA of the CDR3 is TGTGCCAGCATCCTACAGGTCTACGTTACTGAAGCTTTCTTT. It specifies CASILQVYVTEAFF.

The V and J genes are TRBV6-4 and TRBJ1-5; no reliable D call. CDR3 size: 14 residues. The germline V gene has CDR1 MRHNA and CDR2 SNTAGT. V gave up 4 bases and J gave up 2 bases, with 9 bases separating them. CDR3 in DNA: TGTGCCAGCAGTGTGGAGGGCGGCAATCAGCCCCAGCATTTT. It encodes CASSVEGGNQPQHF.

Here the CDR3 reads CASSMRYRGAGEQYF. CDR3 DNA: TGTGCCAGTAGTATGAGATACAGGGGGGCGGGCGAGCAGTACTTC. The rearrangement links TRBV19 to TRBJ2-7; 8 bases are shared with TRBD1. Germline trimming cut 3 bases from V and 6 bases from J; bases unmatched to any gene: 10. Germline lookup yields CDR1 LNHDA and CDR2 SQIVND (reference sequence). The CDR3 covers 15 residues.